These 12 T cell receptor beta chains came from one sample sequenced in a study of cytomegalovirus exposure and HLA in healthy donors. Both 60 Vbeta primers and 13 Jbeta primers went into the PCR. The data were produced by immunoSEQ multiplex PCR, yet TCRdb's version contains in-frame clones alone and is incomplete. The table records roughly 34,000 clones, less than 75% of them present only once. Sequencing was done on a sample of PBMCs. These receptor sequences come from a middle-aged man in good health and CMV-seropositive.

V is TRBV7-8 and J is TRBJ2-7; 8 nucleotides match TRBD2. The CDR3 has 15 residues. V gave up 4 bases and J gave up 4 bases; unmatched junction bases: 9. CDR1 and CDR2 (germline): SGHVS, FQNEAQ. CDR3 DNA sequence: TGTGCCAGCAGCTCGCACACTAGCGGAACATACGAGCAGTACTTC. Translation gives CASSSHTSGTYEQYF.

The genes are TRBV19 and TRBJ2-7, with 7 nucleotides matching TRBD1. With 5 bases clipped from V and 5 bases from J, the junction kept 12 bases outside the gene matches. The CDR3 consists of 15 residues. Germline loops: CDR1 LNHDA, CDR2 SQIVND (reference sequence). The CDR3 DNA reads TGTGCCAGTAGTGTCCGACAGGGCCTCCGGGACGAGCAGTACTTC. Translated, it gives CASSVRQGLRDEQYF.

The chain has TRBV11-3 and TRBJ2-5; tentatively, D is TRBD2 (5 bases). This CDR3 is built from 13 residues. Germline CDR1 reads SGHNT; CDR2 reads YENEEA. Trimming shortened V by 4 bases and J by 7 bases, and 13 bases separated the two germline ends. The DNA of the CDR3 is TGTGCCAGCAGCTCCGGGGTGTTAGGGACCCAGTACTTC. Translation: CASSSGVLGTQYF.

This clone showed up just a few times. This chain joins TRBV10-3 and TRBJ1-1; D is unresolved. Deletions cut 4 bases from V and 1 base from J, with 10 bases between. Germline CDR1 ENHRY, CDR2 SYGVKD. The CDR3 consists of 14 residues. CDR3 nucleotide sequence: TGTGCCATCAGTGTTTCAACCGGGAACACTGAAGCTTTCTTT. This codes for CAISVSTGNTEAFF.

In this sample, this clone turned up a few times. CDR3 residues: CASRERTAFSGNTIYF. The CDR3 coding sequence is TGTGCCAGCAGGGAACGGACAGCCTTCTCTGGAAACACCATATATTTT. The chain joins TRBV2 to TRBJ1-3, with a weak D call TRBD1 (6 bases). Germline values: CDR1 SNHLY, CDR2 FYNNEI. The CDR3 runs 16 residues. Trimming removed 6 bases from V and 0 bases from J, with 15 bases in between. Based on the CDR3 plus reference TRBV2 and TRBJ1-3, the full variable domain is EPEVTQTPSHQVTQMGQEVILRCVPISNHLYFYWYRQILGQKVEFLVSFYNNEISEKSEIFDDQFSVERPDGSNFTLKIRSTKLEDSAMYFCASRERTAFSGNTIYFGEGSWLTVV.

In DNA form, the CDR3 reads TGTGCCAGCAGCCCTATGGATGGAGAAGGCTACACCTTC. Encoded protein: CASSPMDGEGYTF. V usage is TRBV7-3 and J usage is TRBJ1-2; D gene uncertain. Trimming shortened V by 5 bases and J by 8 bases, and 15 bases separated the two germline ends. The CDR3 covers 13 residues. Germline V CDR1 and CDR2: SGHTA, FQGTGA.

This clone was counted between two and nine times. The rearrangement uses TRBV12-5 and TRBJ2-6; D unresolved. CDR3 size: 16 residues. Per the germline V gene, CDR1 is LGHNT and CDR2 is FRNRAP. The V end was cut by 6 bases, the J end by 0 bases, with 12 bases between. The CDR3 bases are TGTGCTAGTGGCCCCGGTTCGAGCTCTGGGGCCAACGTCCTGACTTTC. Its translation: CASGPGSSSGANVLTF. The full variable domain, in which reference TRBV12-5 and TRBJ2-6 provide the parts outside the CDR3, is DARVTQTPRHKVTEMGQEVTMRCQPILGHNTVFWYRQTMMQGLELLAYFRNRAPLDDSGMPKDRFSAEMPDATLATLKIQPSEPRDSAVYFCASGPGSSSGANVLTFGAGSRLTVL.

As DNA, the CDR3 is TGTGCCTGGAGCCCTCAGGGCAGGGGGACTGAAGCTTTCTTT. This sequence encodes CAWSPQGRGTEAFF. The V gene is TRBV30, the J gene TRBJ1-1, with 7 positions matching TRBD1. The V gene end was trimmed by 3 bases and the J gene end by 5 bases; junction bases not matched to a gene: 9. Germline lookup yields CDR1 GTSNPN and CDR2 SVGIG (reference sequence). The CDR3 extends over 14 amino acids.

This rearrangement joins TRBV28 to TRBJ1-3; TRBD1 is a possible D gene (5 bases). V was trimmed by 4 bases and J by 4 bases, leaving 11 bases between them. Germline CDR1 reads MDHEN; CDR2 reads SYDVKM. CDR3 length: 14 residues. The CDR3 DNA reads TGTGCCAGCAGTTCCTTGGGACTAGGAAACACCATATATTTT. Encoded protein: CASSSLGLGNTIYF.

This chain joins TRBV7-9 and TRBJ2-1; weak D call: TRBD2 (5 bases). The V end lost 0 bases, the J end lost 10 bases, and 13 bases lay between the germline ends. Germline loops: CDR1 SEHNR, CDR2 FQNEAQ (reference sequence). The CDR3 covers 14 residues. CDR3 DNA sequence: TGTGCCAGCAGCTTAGCGCTTTCCGGGATCGAGCAGTTCTTC. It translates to CASSLALSGIEQFF.

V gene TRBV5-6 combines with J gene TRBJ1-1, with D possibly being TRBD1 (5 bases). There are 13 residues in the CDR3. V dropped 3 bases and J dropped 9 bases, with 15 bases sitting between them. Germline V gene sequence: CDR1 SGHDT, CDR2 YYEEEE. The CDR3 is CASSWGPGGQAFF. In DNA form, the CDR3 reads TGTGCCAGCAGCTGGGGTCCGGGGGGACAAGCTTTCTTT.

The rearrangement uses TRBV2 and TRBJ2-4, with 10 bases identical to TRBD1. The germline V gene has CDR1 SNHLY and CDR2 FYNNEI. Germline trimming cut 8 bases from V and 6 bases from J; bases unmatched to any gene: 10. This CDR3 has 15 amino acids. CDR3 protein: CASGRPTGGGNIQYF. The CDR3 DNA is TGTGCCAGCGGACGACCGACAGGGGGCGGAAACATTCAGTACTTC.